This T cell receptor (beta chain) was identified in a study of CD8 T cells in ankylosing spondylitis. Whole-study results and caveats: Matched ankylosing spondylitis synovial fluid reportedly showed significant enrichment of disease-linked clones.

Germline V gives CDR1 SGHRS, CDR2 YFSETQ. V gave up 4 bases and J gave up 11 bases, with 12 bases separating them. The CDR3 has 11 amino acids. This clonotype was counted ten times or more. Antigen unknown. MiXCR, run by TCRdb on the 5' RACE reads, gives a single entry per CDR3 protein. The sample has about 300,000 distinct CDR3 sequences, approximately 10% seen once. Input material: blood, either unsorted or a sorted T cell fraction (not recorded which). J is TRBJ1-2 and V is TRBV5-1; a possible D gene is TRBD1 (5 bases). This sequence originates from a female donor with ankylosing spondylitis or in good health (not recorded which). The CDR3 is CASSVAGVYTF. CDR3 coding DNA: TGCGCCAGCAGCGTGGCGGGGGTATACACCTTC.